This TCR beta chain was recovered during a study of blood T cells in healthy people across ages. Then a second PCR, running about 6 to 11 cycles, was carried out with a sample-barcoded 5' primer and a J-beta primer mix. Tags on each cDNA molecule came from a template-switch adaptor with 12 random nucleotides. TCRdb reprocessed the 5' RACE reads with MiXCR, giving one entry per CDR3 protein. The sample consists of about a million distinct CDR3 sequences, about 48% of them appearing once. Isolation recovered at least 7 million PBMCs from every sample. Findings and limits, study-wide: Donor CMV infection status was unknown, possibly confounding age-related changes in expanded clonotypes. Long-lived and aged donors differed, with more naive CD4+ cells and higher diversity in the long-lived.

Details on this clonotype: The antigen is undetermined.

In germline, CDR1 is DFQATT, CDR2 SNEGSKA (reference sequence). V lost 3 bases and J 5 bases, leaving 13 bases between the germline ends. This CDR3 spans 13 amino acids. The TCR comes from a man aged 25-45 years in good health. The specimen sequenced was blood. The rearrangement joins TRBV20-1 to TRBJ1-2; D possibly corresponds to TRBD1 (5 bases). The CDR3 spells CSASDSLRYGYTF. CDR3 nucleotides: TGCAGTGCTAGTGACAGCCTAAGATATGGCTACACCTTC.